The clone carrying this TCR beta chain was seen a few times. The method was immunoSEQ multiplex PCR; TCRdb's version includes in-frame clones alone and lacks a portion of them. Of under 130,000 clones listed, roughly 80% are singletons. The record originates from a study of control samples from healthy donors and cancer patients. V was clipped by 1 base and J by 7 bases; unmatched bases: 4. Germline values: CDR1 LNHDA, CDR2 SQIVND (reference sequence). The CDR3 is 16 amino acids. This TCR was sampled from a woman in her forties or fifties in good health. Sequencing used blood. This chain uses TRBV19 with TRBJ1-4; 12 nucleotides line up with TRBD1. The CDR3 here is CASSIGGTGGREKLFF. Written as DNA, the CDR3 is TGTGCCAGTAGTATAGGAGGGACAGGGGGCCGTGAAAAACTGTTTTTT.